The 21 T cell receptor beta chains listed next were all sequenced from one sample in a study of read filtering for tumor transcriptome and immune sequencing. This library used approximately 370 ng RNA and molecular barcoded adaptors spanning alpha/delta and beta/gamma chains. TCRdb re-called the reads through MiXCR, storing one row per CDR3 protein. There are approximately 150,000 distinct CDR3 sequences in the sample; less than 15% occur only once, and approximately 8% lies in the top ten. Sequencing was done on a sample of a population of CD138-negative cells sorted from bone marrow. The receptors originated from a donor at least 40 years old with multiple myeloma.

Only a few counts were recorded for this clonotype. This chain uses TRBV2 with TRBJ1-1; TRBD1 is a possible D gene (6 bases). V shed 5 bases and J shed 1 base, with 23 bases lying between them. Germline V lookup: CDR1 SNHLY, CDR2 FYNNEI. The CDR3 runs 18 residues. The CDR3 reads CASSQFFWGGGKNTEAFF. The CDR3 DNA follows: TGTGCCAGCAGTCAATTTTTTTGGGGGGGCGGGAAGAACACTGAAGCTTTCTTT.

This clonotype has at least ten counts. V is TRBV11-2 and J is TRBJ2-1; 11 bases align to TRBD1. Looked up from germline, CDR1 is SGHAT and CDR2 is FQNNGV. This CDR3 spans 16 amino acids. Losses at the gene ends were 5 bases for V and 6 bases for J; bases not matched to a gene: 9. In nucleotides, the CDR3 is TGTGCCAGCAGCCCGACGGGGGGGACAGGGGGCAATGAGCAGTTCTTC. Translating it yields CASSPTGGTGGNEQFF. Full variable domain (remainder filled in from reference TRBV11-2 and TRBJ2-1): EAGVAQSPRYKIIEKRQSVAFWCNPISGHATLYWYQQILGQGPKLLIQFQNNGVVDDSQLPKDRFSAERLKGVDSTLKIQPAKLEDSAVYLCASSPTGGTGGNEQFFGPGTRLTVL.

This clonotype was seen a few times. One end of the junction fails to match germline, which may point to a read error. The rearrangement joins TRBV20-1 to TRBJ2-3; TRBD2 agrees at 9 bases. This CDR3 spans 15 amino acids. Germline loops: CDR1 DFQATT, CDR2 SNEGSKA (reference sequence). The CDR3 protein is CRAEGLALSTDTQYF. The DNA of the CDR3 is TGCCGTGCTGAGGGACTAGCCCTATCCACAGATACGCAGTATTTT.

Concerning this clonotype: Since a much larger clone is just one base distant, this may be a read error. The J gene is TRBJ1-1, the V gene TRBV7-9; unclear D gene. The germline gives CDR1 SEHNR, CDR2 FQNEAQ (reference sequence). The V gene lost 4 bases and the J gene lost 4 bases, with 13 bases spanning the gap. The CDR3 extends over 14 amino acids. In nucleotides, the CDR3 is TGTGCCAGCAGCTCCCATACCCGGGGCACTGAAGCTTTCTTT. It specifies CASSSHTRGTEAFF.

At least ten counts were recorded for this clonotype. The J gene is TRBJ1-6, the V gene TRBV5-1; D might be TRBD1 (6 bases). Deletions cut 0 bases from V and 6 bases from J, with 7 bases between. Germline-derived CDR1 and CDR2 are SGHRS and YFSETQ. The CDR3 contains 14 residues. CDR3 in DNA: TGCGCCAGCAGCTTGGGGACAGCTAATTCACCCCTCCACTTT. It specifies CASSLGTANSPLHF.

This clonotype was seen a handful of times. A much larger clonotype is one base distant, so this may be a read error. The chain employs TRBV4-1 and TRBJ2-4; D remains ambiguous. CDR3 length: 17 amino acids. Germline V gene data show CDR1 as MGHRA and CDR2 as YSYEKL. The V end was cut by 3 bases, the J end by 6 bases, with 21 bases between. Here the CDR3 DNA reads TGCGCCAGCAGCCATGACCATTTACAACTTCCCATAAACATTCAGTACTTC. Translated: CASSHDHLQLPINIQYF.

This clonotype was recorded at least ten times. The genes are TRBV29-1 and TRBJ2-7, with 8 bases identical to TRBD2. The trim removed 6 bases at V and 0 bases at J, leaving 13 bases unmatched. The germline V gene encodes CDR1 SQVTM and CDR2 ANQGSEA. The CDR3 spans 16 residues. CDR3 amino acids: CSVDSGIGSGSYEQYF. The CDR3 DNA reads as TGCAGCGTGGATAGCGGGATCGGATCGGGCTCCTACGAGCAGTACTTC.

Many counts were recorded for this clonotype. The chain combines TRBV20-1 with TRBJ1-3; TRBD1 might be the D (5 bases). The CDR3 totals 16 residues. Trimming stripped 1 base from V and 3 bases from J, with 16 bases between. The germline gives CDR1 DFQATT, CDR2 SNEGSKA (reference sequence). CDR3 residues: CSARVRDGAHGNTIYF. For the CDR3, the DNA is TGCAGTGCTAGAGTCCGCGATGGGGCCCATGGAAACACCATATATTTT.

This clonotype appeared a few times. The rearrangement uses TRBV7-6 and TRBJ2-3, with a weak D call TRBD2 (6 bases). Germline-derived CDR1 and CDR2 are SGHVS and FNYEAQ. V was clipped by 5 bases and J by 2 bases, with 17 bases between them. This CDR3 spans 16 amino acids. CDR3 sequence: CASSRYSGTHTDTQYF. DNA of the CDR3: TGTGCCAGCAGCCGCTACTCCGGGACTCACACAGATACGCAGTATTTT.

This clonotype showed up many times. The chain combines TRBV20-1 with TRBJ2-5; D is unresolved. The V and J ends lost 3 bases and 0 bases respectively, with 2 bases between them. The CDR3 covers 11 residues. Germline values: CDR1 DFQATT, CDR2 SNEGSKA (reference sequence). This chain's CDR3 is CSASHQETQYF. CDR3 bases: TGCAGTGCTAGCCACCAAGAGACCCAGTACTTC.

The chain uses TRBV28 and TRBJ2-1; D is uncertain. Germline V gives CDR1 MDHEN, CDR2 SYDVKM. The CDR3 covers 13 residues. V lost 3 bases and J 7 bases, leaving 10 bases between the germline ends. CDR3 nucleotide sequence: TGTGCCAGCAGTTTTGGGATGTTAAATGAGCAGTTCTTC. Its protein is CASSFGMLNEQFF.

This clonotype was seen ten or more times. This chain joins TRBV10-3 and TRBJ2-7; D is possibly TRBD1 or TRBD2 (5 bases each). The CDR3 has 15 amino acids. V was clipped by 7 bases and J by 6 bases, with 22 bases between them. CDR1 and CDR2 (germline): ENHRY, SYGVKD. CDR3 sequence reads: CAIINGTVLKGEQYF. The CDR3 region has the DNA TGTGCCATCATAAATGGGACGGTTTTGAAGGGCGAGCAGTACTTC.

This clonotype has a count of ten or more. CDR3 sequence reads: CASSEWGTRDPNEQFF. Written as DNA, the CDR3 is TGTGCCAGCAGTGAATGGGGGACTAGGGACCCCAATGAGCAGTTCTTC. The chain has TRBV25-1 and TRBJ2-1, with 8 bases identical to TRBD2. This CDR3 contains 16 residues. Germline V gene sequence: CDR1 MGHDK, CDR2 SYGVNS. V lost 1 base and J lost 6; bases outside the gene matches: 8. The whole variable domain, filled in from reference TRBV25-1 and TRBJ2-1, reads EADIYQTPRYLVIGTGKKITLECSQTMGHDKMYWYQQDPGMELHLIHYSYGVNSTEKGDLSSESTVSRIRTEHFPLTLESARPSHTSQYLCASSEWGTRDPNEQFFGPGTRLTVL.

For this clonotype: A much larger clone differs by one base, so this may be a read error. The chain's CDR3 is CASSEACYSPTDTQYF. The CDR3 nucleotides are TGTGCCAGCAGCGAAGCGTGTTACAGCCCCACAGATACGCAGTATTTT. The gene calls are TRBV2 and TRBJ2-3; D ambiguous. CDR1 is SNHLY, CDR2 FYNNEI, per germline. This CDR3 is built from 16 residues. Full variable domain (remainder filled in from reference TRBV2 and TRBJ2-3): EPEVTQTPSHQVTQMGQEVILRCVPISNHLYFYWYRQILGQKVEFLVSFYNNEISEKSEIFDDQFSVERPDGSNFTLKIRSTKLEDSAMYFCASSEACYSPTDTQYFGPGTRLTVL.

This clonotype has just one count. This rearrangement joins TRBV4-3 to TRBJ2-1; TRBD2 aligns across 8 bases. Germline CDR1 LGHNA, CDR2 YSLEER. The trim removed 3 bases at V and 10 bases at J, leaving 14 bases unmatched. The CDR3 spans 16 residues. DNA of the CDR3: TGCGCCAGCAGCCAGGGGGGTAGCGGGACGTCCTACGAGCAGTTCTTC. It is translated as CASSQGGSGTSYEQFF.

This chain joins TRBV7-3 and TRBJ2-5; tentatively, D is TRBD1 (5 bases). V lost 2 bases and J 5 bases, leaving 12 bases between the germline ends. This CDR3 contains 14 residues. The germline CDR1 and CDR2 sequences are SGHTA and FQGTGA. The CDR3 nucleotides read TGTGCCAGCAGCTTACTGGGGCCCAAGGAGACCCAGTACTTC. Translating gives CASSLLGPKETQYF.

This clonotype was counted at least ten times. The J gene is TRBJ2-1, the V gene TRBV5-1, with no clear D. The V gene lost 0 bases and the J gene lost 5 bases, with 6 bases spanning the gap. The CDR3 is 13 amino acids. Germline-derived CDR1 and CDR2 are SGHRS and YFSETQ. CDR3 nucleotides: TGCGCCAGCAGCTTGGGACCGAACAATGAGCAGTTCTTC. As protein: CASSLGPNNEQFF. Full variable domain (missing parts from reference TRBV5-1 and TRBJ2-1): KAGVTQTPRYLIKTRGQQVTLSCSPISGHRSVSWYQQTPGQGLQFLFEYFSETQRNKGNFPGRFSGRQFSNSRSEMNVSTLELGDSALYLCASSLGPNNEQFFGPGTRLTVL.

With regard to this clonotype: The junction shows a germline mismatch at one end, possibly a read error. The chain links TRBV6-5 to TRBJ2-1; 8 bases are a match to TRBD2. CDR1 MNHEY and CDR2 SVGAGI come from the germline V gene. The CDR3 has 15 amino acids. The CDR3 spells CASRAREGQVGERFF. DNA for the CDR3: TGCGCCAGCAGGGCCCGGGAGGGCCAGGTGGGTGAGCGGTTCTTC.

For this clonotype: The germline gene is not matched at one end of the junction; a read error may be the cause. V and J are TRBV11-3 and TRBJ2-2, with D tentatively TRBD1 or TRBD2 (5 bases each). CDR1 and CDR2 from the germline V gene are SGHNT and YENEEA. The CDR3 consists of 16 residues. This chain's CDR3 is CASSPPGRPTTGVLSF. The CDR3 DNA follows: TGTGCCAGCAGCCCGCCGGGACGGCCGACCACCGGGGTGCTGTCTTTT.

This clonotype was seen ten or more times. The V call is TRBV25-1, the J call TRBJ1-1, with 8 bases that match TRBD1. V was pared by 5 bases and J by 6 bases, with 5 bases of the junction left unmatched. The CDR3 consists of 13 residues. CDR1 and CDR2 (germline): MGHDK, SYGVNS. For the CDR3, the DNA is TGTGCCAGCAGTTTTCAGGGGGCGGCTGAAGCTTTCTTT. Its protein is CASSFQGAAEAFF.

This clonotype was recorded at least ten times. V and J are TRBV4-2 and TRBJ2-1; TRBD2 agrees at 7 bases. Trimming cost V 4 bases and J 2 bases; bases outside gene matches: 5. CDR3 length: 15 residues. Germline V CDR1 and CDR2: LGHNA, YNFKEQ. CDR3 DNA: TGTGCCAGCAGCCTCACTAGCGATACCTACAATGAGCAGTTCTTC. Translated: CASSLTSDTYNEQFF.